This passage covers 8 T cell receptor beta chains from one sample sequenced in a study of blood T cell repertoires in COVID-19. Some clones are missing from TCRdb's copy, which holds only in-frame ones; the method was immunoSEQ multiplex PCR. The profile shows around 280,000 clones, under 90% of them singletons. The sequencing sample was made of PBMCs or T cells enriched from blood (not recorded which). The receptors come from a woman in her thirties or forties who had recovered from COVID-19.

V gene TRBV7-9 combines with J gene TRBJ2-5, with 8 bases lining up with TRBD1. Germline values: CDR1 SEHNR, CDR2 FQNEAQ (reference sequence). CDR3 length: 15 residues. V gave up 0 bases and J gave up 4 bases; unmatched junction bases: 4. CDR3 region: CASSLAGQGAETQYF. The CDR3 DNA follows: TGTGCCAGCAGCTTAGCTGGCCAGGGGGCAGAGACCCAGTACTTC. The variable domain in full, completed from reference TRBV7-9 and TRBJ2-5, reads DTGVSQNPRHKITKRGQNVTFRCDPISEHNRLYWYRQTLGQGPEFLTYFQNEAQLEKSRLLSDRFSAERPKGSFSTLEIQRTEQGDSAMYLCASSLAGQGAETQYFGPGTRLLVL.

This chain uses TRBV5-1 with TRBJ2-3, with a weak D call TRBD2 (6 bases). V shed 5 bases and J shed 0 bases, with 13 bases lying between them. CDR3 length: 15 amino acids. CDR1 is SGHRS, CDR2 YFSETQ, per germline. CDR3 in amino acids: CASRVAGLSTDTQYF. The CDR3 nucleotides read TGCGCCAGCAGGGTCGCGGGGTTGAGCACAGATACGCAGTATTTT.

V is TRBV7-2 and J is TRBJ2-7; TRBD1 matches 10 bases. This CDR3 comprises 15 residues. Germline assignment: CDR1 SGHTA and CDR2 FQGNSA. V lost 3 bases to trimming and J lost 4 bases; unmatched junction nucleotides: 6. The CDR3 loop reads CASSLRQGALYEQYF. As DNA, the CDR3 is TGTGCCAGCAGCTTGAGACAGGGGGCTTTATACGAGCAGTACTTC.

This clone is a singleton in its sample. The gene calls are TRBV30 and TRBJ2-1, with TRBD2 matching 11 bases. Germline V lookup: CDR1 GTSNPN, CDR2 SVGIG (reference sequence). The CDR3 covers 15 residues. V was clipped by 4 bases and J by 5 bases; unmatched bases: 7. The CDR3 spells CAWKPTSGIHNEQFF. Here the CDR3 DNA reads TGTGCCTGGAAACCGACTAGCGGGATCCACAATGAGCAGTTCTTC.

This clone was observed a single time. The V and J genes are TRBV4-1 and TRBJ1-4, with 8 bases that match TRBD1. V lost 6 bases and J lost 10; bases outside the gene matches: 10. The germline V gene has CDR1 MGHRA and CDR2 YSYEKL. This CDR3 is 14 amino acids long. CDR3 nucleotide sequence: TGCGCCAGCAGTTCAGGGGGCCCCCTTGGAAAACTGTTTTTT. This sequence encodes CASSSGGPLGKLFF.

The J gene is TRBJ1-2, the V gene TRBV18; D is perhaps TRBD1 (6 bases). Trimming stripped 1 base from V and 4 bases from J, with 10 bases between. This CDR3 region has 14 residues. Germline-derived CDR1 and CDR2 are KGHSH and LQKENI. The DNA of the CDR3 is TGTGCCAGCTCACCACAGGACAGTCCCTATGGCTACACCTTC. Translation gives CASSPQDSPYGYTF.

V and J are TRBV7-8 and TRBJ1-2; D gene uncertain. Trimming stripped 5 bases from V and 2 bases from J, with 9 bases between. Germline loops: CDR1 SGHVS, CDR2 FQNEAQ. The length of the CDR3 is 13 residues. The CDR3 nucleotides read TGTGCCAGCAGCCGAGACAAGAACTATGGCTACACCTTC. Encoded protein: CASSRDKNYGYTF.

This sequence joins TRBV4-1 and TRBJ2-1; TRBD2 aligns across 9 bases. CDR3 length: 17 residues. Germline CDR1 is MGHRA and CDR2 is YSYEKL. Trimming cost V 1 base and J 6 bases; bases outside gene matches: 10. The CDR3 coding sequence is TGCGCCAGCAGCCAAGCAGTTGGCGGGAGGGCCTTCAATGAGCAGTTCTTC. This sequence encodes CASSQAVGGRAFNEQFF.